These 26 T cell receptor beta chains originate from one sample sequenced in a study of T cell repertoires and HLA-DP antigens. The table came from immunoSEQ multiplex PCR; TCRdb's copy has only in-frame clones and leaves some out. The sample shows roughly 120,000 clones, around 93% of them seen only once. The antigens these receptors bind are not known. Sequencing was performed on CD4+ T cells from PBMCs. All receptors come from a woman younger than 35 in good health and CMV-seronegative.

V usage is TRBV5-1 and J usage is TRBJ1-4; D might be TRBD1 (5 bases). The CDR3 sequence is 15 residues long. V was cut by 4 bases and J by 6 bases, with 16 bases left in between. CDR1 and CDR2 from the germline V gene are SGHRS and YFSETQ. CDR3 residues: CASSGVGDGDEKLFF. The CDR3 region has the DNA TGCGCCAGCAGCGGGGTAGGGGACGGAGATGAAAAACTGTTTTTT.

J is TRBJ2-5 and V is TRBV5-8; D may correspond to TRBD1 or TRBD2 (5 bases each). Trimming stripped 1 base from V and 5 bases from J, with 18 bases between. The CDR3 is made up of 16 amino acids. The V gene's germline CDR1 is SGHTS and CDR2 YDEGEE. This CDR3 is CASSLWFQGRRETQYF. In DNA form, the CDR3 reads TGTGCCAGCAGCTTGTGGTTCCAGGGACGGAGGGAGACCCAGTACTTC.

This clone showed up just a few times. The CDR3: CASRWSMGASPLHF. The CDR3, as DNA: TGTGCCAGCAGGTGGAGCATGGGGGCTTCACCCCTCCACTTT. The chain recombines TRBV2 with TRBJ1-6; maybe TRBD1 (6 bases). The germline CDR1 and CDR2 sequences are SNHLY and FYNNEI. The CDR3 contains 14 residues. Trimming took off 6 bases at V and 9 bases at J, with 15 bases between the two ends. The whole variable domain, remainder taken from reference TRBV2 and TRBJ1-6, is EPEVTQTPSHQVTQMGQEVILRCVPISNHLYFYWYRQILGQKVEFLVSFYNNEISEKSEIFDDQFSVERPDGSNFTLKIRSTKLEDSAMYFCASRWSMGASPLHFGNGTRLTVT.

The chain carries TRBV2 and TRBJ1-1; D might be TRBD1 (5 bases). V was pared by 7 bases and J by 4 bases, with 13 bases between. Germline V gene sequence: CDR1 SNHLY, CDR2 FYNNEI. The CDR3 spans 13 residues. Here the CDR3 reads CASMLAGSTEAFF. The DNA for the CDR3 is TGTGCCAGCATGCTAGCAGGGAGCACTGAAGCTTTCTTT.

This chain uses TRBV15 with TRBJ2-1, with no clear D. Germline-derived CDR1 and CDR2 are LNHNV and YYDKDF (reference sequence). The CDR3 spans 14 residues. The V end lost 0 bases, the J end lost 9 bases, and 12 bases lay between the germline ends. As DNA, the CDR3 is TGTGCCACCAGCAGAGATCCGGCGCGGAGTGAGCAGTTCTTC. As protein: CATSRDPARSEQFF.

This chain joins TRBV7-3 and TRBJ1-2; 9 positions agree with TRBD1. In germline, CDR1 is SGHTA, CDR2 FQGTGA. V shed 0 bases and J 8 bases; nucleotides not matched to a gene: 1. The CDR3 loop spans 13 amino acids. CDR3 loop: CASSLTGQGGYTF. The DNA for the CDR3 is TGTGCCAGCAGCTTAACCGGACAGGGGGGCTACACCTTC.

V usage is TRBV5-8 and J usage is TRBJ1-1; D call uncertain. The CDR3 spans 12 residues. Trimming stripped 1 base from V and 7 bases from J, with 8 bases between. Germline loops: CDR1 SGHTS, CDR2 YDEGEE. The CDR3 region has the DNA TGTGCCAGCAGCTTGAGGGCTATTGAAGCTTTCTTT. Residues: CASSLRAIEAFF.

This chain uses TRBV5-1 with TRBJ2-7; 7 bases line up with TRBD1. The CDR3 consists of 14 residues. CDR1 and CDR2 (germline): SGHRS, YFSETQ. Trimming at V came to 7 bases and at J to 3 bases, leaving 10 bases not matched to a gene. The CDR3 nucleotides read TGCGCCAGCTCCTCCCGGGACAGCAGCTACGAGCAGTACTTC. This codes for CASSSRDSSYEQYF.

The chain uses TRBV6-5 and TRBJ1-4, with D possibly TRBD1 on 6 matching bases. Germline V lookup: CDR1 MNHEY, CDR2 SVGAGI. The ends were cut back, 6 bases at V and 5 bases at J, with 10 bases in the middle. This CDR3 is built from 13 residues. DNA for the CDR3: TGTGCCAGCAGCGACAGGTTGAATGAAAAACTGTTTTTT. Its protein product is CASSDRLNEKLFF.

This clone was detected once. This chain uses TRBV6-1 with TRBJ1-5, with TRBD1 as a possible D gene (5 bases). This CDR3 contains 14 residues. Germline values: CDR1 MNHNS, CDR2 SASEGT. The V and J ends lost 1 base and 7 bases respectively, with 11 bases between them. Here the CDR3 reads CASSEVGGGQPQHF. The CDR3 coding sequence is TGTGCCAGCAGTGAAGTTGGGGGAGGGCAGCCCCAGCATTTT.

V usage is TRBV7-2 and J usage is TRBJ1-4; TRBD1 matches at 9 bases. The CDR3 is made up of 15 amino acids. The V gene end was trimmed by 5 bases and the J gene end by 6 bases; junction bases not matched to a gene: 7. Germline V gives CDR1 SGHTA, CDR2 FQGNSA. The CDR3 DNA reads TGTGCCAGCAGCATCGGACAGGGGCGCTATGAAAAACTGTTTTTT. The encoded protein is CASSIGQGRYEKLFF.

The chain couples TRBV30 to TRBJ2-7, with 8 nucleotides matching TRBD2. The CDR3 is 12 residues long. The V segment lost 4 bases and the J segment 3 bases; nucleotides outside the gene matches: 2. Germline loops: CDR1 GTSNPN, CDR2 SVGIG (reference sequence). CDR3 loop: CAWTSGHYEQYF. CDR3 in DNA: TGTGCCTGGACTAGCGGGCACTACGAGCAGTACTTC. The variable domain in full, with the rest retrieved from reference TRBV30 and TRBJ2-7, is SQTIHQWPATLVQPVGSPLSLECTVEGTSNPNLYWYRQAAGRGLQLLFYSVGIGQISSEVPQNLSASRPQDRQFILSSKKLLLSDSGFYLCAWTSGHYEQYFGPGTRLTVT.

The rearrangement links TRBV18 to TRBJ2-1; D possibly uses TRBD1 or TRBD2 (6 bases each). Trimming took off 2 bases at V and 5 bases at J, with 10 bases between the two ends. The CDR3 is 14 amino acids. The germline CDR1 and CDR2 sequences are KGHSH and LQKENI. CDR3 DNA: TGTGCCAGCTCACCAGCAAGGGGGGACAATGAGCAGTTCTTC. It yields the protein CASSPARGDNEQFF.

The V gene is TRBV7-9, the J gene TRBJ1-2; the D gene is possibly TRBD1 (5 bases). The germline gives CDR1 SEHNR, CDR2 FQNEAQ (reference sequence). The CDR3 spans 18 residues. Between the trimmed V and J ends, which lost 0 bases and 6 bases, there was a span of 23 bases. Here the CDR3 reads CASSLAGEHGWKTDGYTF. The CDR3 region has the DNA TGTGCCAGCAGCTTAGCGGGGGAGCACGGTTGGAAAACGGATGGCTACACCTTC.

Turning to this clone: The sample carries other DNA sequences with the same CDR3. The rearrangement joins TRBV28 to TRBJ1-2; D gene unclear. CDR3 size: 12 residues. V was cut by 6 bases and J by 4 bases, with 9 bases left in between. Per germline, CDR1 MDHEN and CDR2 SYDVKM. CDR3 nucleotides: TGTGCCAGCAGCTCGTCCCGCTATGGCTACACCTTC. It yields the protein CASSSSRYGYTF.

CDR3 sequence: CASSIGHLETQYF. The CDR3 DNA reads as TGTGCCAGCAGTATCGGACATCTAGAGACCCAGTACTTC. The chain couples TRBV28 to TRBJ2-5, with D possibly TRBD1 on 5 matching bases. CDR1 is MDHEN and CDR2 is SYDVKM in the germline V gene. Trimming took off 5 bases at V and 4 bases at J, with 11 bases between the two ends. There are 13 residues in the CDR3.

With respect to this clone: A junction end diverges from the germline sequence, so it may reflect a read error. The V and J genes are TRBV27 and TRBJ2-1; maybe TRBD1 (6 bases). CDR3 size: 17 residues. Germline CDR1 and CDR2: MNHEY and SMNVEV (reference sequence). DNA of the CDR3: TGTGCCAGCATTTTACAGGGACGGGGCGTTCCCTACAATGAGCAGTTCTTC. Protein sequence: CASILQGRGVPYNEQFF.

V usage is TRBV2 and J usage is TRBJ1-5; 11 bases align to TRBD1. In germline, CDR1 is SNHLY, CDR2 FYNNEI. The CDR3 runs 17 residues. Trimming at V came to 6 bases and at J to 1 base, leaving 8 bases not matched to a gene. The CDR3 sequence is CASRLGTGGLSNQPQHF. CDR3 sequence (DNA): TGTGCCAGCAGGCTCGGGACAGGGGGTTTGAGCAATCAGCCCCAGCATTTT. The full variable domain, in which reference TRBV2 and TRBJ1-5 provide the parts outside the CDR3, is EPEVTQTPSHQVTQMGQEVILRCVPISNHLYFYWYRQILGQKVEFLVSFYNNEISEKSEIFDDQFSVERPDGSNFTLKIRSTKLEDSAMYFCASRLGTGGLSNQPQHFGDGTRLSIL.

This clone was seen a few times. The chain is built from TRBV6-6 and TRBJ1-3; a weak D match, TRBD1 (5 bases). This CDR3 has 14 residues. Per germline, CDR1 MNHNY and CDR2 SVGAGI (reference sequence). Deletions cut 6 bases from V and 4 bases from J, with 13 bases between. CDR3 DNA: TGTGCCAGCAGCCTCGGACAAGTCGGAAACACCATATATTTT. Protein product: CASSLGQVGNTIYF.

This clone was recorded a few times. The rearrangement links TRBV7-8 to TRBJ2-3; no firm D call. Germline CDR1 is SGHVS and CDR2 is FQNEAQ. Trimming took off 5 bases at V and 3 bases at J, with 18 bases between the two ends. The CDR3 has 16 amino acids. The CDR3 sequence is CASSPALALGTDTQYF. CDR3 coding DNA: TGTGCCAGCAGCCCAGCGTTGGCCTTGGGGACAGATACGCAGTATTTT.

The rearrangement uses TRBV4-1 and TRBJ1-2; TRBD1 is a possible D gene (5 bases). The CDR3 covers 16 residues. Trimming cost V 0 bases and J 7 bases, with 18 bases left between them. Germline V gene data show CDR1 as MGHRA and CDR2 as YSYEKL. This CDR3 is CASSQDAVQGEVGYTF. CDR3 bases: TGCGCCAGCAGCCAAGATGCCGTCCAGGGAGAGGTTGGCTACACCTTC.

The J gene is TRBJ1-2, the V gene TRBV19; no clear D. CDR1 and CDR2 from the germline V gene are LNHDA and SQIVND (reference sequence). V was pared by 5 bases and J by 2 bases, with 9 bases between. The CDR3 contains 13 residues. CDR3: CASSYDTNYGYTF. CDR3 DNA: TGTGCCAGTAGTTACGACACGAACTATGGCTACACCTTC.

In DNA form, the CDR3 reads TGCGCCAGCAGAATTGGACACGGCCAACACACAGATACGCAGTATTTT. The encoded protein is CASRIGHGQHTDTQYF. This chain joins TRBV5-1 and TRBJ2-3; tentatively, D is TRBD1 (5 bases). Germline values: CDR1 SGHRS, CDR2 YFSETQ. Trimming shortened V by 5 bases and J by 2 bases, and 18 bases separated the two germline ends. The CDR3 consists of 16 residues.

This chain joins TRBV4-3 and TRBJ2-3; 8 bases are shared with TRBD2. Germline V gene data show CDR1 as LGHNA and CDR2 as YSLEER. The CDR3 covers 19 residues. Trimming at V came to 0 bases and at J to 4 bases, leaving 15 bases not matched to a gene. For the CDR3, the DNA is TGCGCCAGCAGCCAAGATCTCGGGGGGGGGCGAGGAATAGCAGATACGCAGTATTTT. Protein: CASSQDLGGGRGIADTQYF.

The V gene is TRBV5-4, the J gene TRBJ1-2; D is perhaps TRBD1 (6 bases). Germline CDR1 SGHNT, CDR2 YYREEE (reference sequence). The CDR3 totals 16 residues. V dropped 4 bases and J dropped 0 bases, with 16 bases sitting between them. CDR3 bases: TGTGCCAGCAGCCCGGGGGGGGCAGGGGCTAACTATGGCTACACCTTC. It yields the protein CASSPGGAGANYGYTF.

A single count supports this clone. The rearrangement uses TRBV27 and TRBJ1-2; no reliable D call. The CDR3 is 13 residues long. Germline-derived CDR1 and CDR2 are MNHEY and SMNVEV (reference sequence). The V end was cut by 5 bases, the J end by 3 bases, with 10 bases between. The CDR3 DNA follows: TGTGCCAGCAGTCTCGGCGCGCACTATGGCTACACCTTC. This translates into CASSLGAHYGYTF.